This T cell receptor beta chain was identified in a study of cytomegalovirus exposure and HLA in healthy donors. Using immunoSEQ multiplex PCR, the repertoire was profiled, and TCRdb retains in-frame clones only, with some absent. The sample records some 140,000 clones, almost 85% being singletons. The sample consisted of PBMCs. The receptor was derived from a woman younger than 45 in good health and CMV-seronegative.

DNA of the CDR3: TGTGCCAGCAGCTTAAAAGTTGGACAGGAGTATGGCTACACCTTC. The encoded protein is CASSLKVGQEYGYTF. The genes are TRBV7-6 and TRBJ1-2; 7 nucleotides agree with TRBD1. Germline CDR1 reads SGHVS; CDR2 reads FNYEAQ. This CDR3 spans 15 amino acids. The ends lost 2 bases at V and 5 bases at J; junction bases unmatched: 8. The variable domain in full, with the rest retrieved from reference TRBV7-6 and TRBJ1-2, is GAGVSQSPRYKVTKRGQDVALRCDPISGHVSLYWYRQALGQGPEFLTYFNYEAQQDKSGLPNDRFSAERPEGSISTLTIQRTEQRDSAMYRCASSLKVGQEYGYTFGSGTRLTVV.